Listed here are 31 T cell receptor beta chains from one sample, sequenced in a study of vaccination and CD4 T cells after COVID-19 (dated by TCRdb to between 2020 and 2023). The treatment or condition label on this specimen signifies: approximately 11-day PBMC culture with coronavirus spike peptide pools or control peptides (ViraFEST assay). CD4+ T cells from unexposed donors were collected before the COVID-19 pandemic (2011-2018). Their antigens remain unidentified. The library relied on PCR. The reads were generated on an Illumina iSeq 100. At the Johns Hopkins FTIC core, DNA from the cultured CD4+ T cells underwent TCR sequencing with the Oncomine TCR Beta short-read assay. TCRdb itself trimmed the public reads at Q25 with fastp, ran MiXCR and retained productive beta chains. Rows with one shared CDR3 protein collapse into an entry with the most common genes and DNA. This sample lists some 5,400 distinct CDR3 sequences; about 40% were detected once. Clones ranked in the top ten supply approximately 40% of the sample.

Material for sequencing was CD4+ T cells from blood, cultured in vitro. These receptors originate from a human donor in good health.

The chain uses TRBV29-1 and TRBJ1-2; D is unresolved. The V end lost 5 bases, the J end lost 1 base, and 5 bases lay between the germline ends. CDR3 length: 11 residues. Germline V gene sequence: CDR1 SQVTM, CDR2 ANQGSEA. The CDR3: CSVNSNYGYTF. Here the CDR3 DNA reads TGCAGCGTTAACAGTAACTATGGCTACACCTTC.

Only a few counts were recorded for this clonotype. The chain is built from TRBV25-1 and TRBJ1-6; D ambiguous. This CDR3 region has 18 residues. V was cut by 5 bases and J by 7 bases, with 24 bases left in between. The germline V gene encodes CDR1 MGHDK and CDR2 SYGVNS. The CDR3 DNA follows: TGTGCCAGCAGTCCAGTCACCAGAACCGGGGTCGTGAATTCACCCCTCCACTTT. Translated, it gives CASSPVTRTGVVNSPLHF.

V and J are TRBV19 and TRBJ2-5; 7 bases are shared with TRBD1. CDR1 and CDR2 from the germline V gene are LNHDA and SQIVND (reference sequence). With V trimmed by 5 bases and J by 4 bases, 10 bases remained unmatched. The CDR3 is 15 residues long. CDR3 in DNA: TGTGCCAGTAGTCCCGGTCTAGGGGGCTCAGAGACCCAGTACTTC. Protein: CASSPGLGGSETQYF.

J is TRBJ2-7 and V is TRBV25-1; possibly TRBD1 for D (6 bases). This CDR3 contains 14 residues. CDR1 is MGHDK and CDR2 is SYGVNS in the germline V gene. The V end was cut by 5 bases, the J end by 3 bases, with 14 bases between. The CDR3 DNA is TGTGCCAGCAGTTTAAACAGGGACGACTACGAGCAGTACTTC. Amino acids: CASSLNRDDYEQYF.

The sample holds a few counts of this clonotype. The chain recombines TRBV6-1 with TRBJ1-2; TRBD1 is a possible D gene (5 bases). V was pared by 0 bases and J by 2 bases, with 10 bases between. CDR3 size: 15 residues. In germline, CDR1 is MNHNS, CDR2 SASEGT. The CDR3 spells CASSEALGRNYGYTF. In nucleotides, the CDR3 is TGTGCCAGCAGTGAAGCCTTGGGACGGAACTATGGCTACACCTTC.

In this sample, this clonotype turned up a few times. The chain carries TRBV6-1 and TRBJ1-6; D ambiguous. CDR1 is MNHNS and CDR2 is SASEGT in the germline V gene. The CDR3 runs to 15 residues. The ends were cut back, 6 bases at V and 3 bases at J, with 12 bases in the middle. This CDR3 reads CASSPRFGYNSPLHF. The CDR3 DNA is TGTGCCAGCAGCCCTCGGTTTGGCTATAATTCACCCCTCCACTTT.

The genes are TRBV6-5 and TRBJ1-1; D call uncertain. V was shortened by 4 bases and J by 11 bases, with 14 bases between the two germline ends. The CDR3 is 12 amino acids. The germline gives CDR1 MNHEY, CDR2 SVGAGI. The CDR3 sequence is CASSSIKGRAFF. For the CDR3, the DNA is TGTGCCAGCAGTTCAATAAAAGGGCGTGCTTTCTTT.

This chain joins TRBV20-1 and TRBJ1-3, with D uncertain. Germline CDR1 and CDR2: DFQATT and SNEGSKA (reference sequence). The germline V and J ends were trimmed by 5 bases and 0 bases, with 5 bases remaining between them. The CDR3 runs 12 residues. The CDR3 DNA is TGCAGTGCTCGAAGCTCTGGAAACACCATATATTTT. Translation: CSARSSGNTIYF.

The chain recombines TRBV20-1 with TRBJ1-1, with unresolved D. The germline gives CDR1 DFQATT, CDR2 SNEGSKA (reference sequence). With 3 bases removed from V and 1 base from J, the gap between germline ends came to 6 bases. The CDR3 sequence is 12 residues long. CDR3: CSARKENTEAFF. The CDR3, as DNA: TGCAGTGCTAGGAAGGAGAACACTGAAGCTTTCTTT.

This clonotype was seen more than once but under ten times. The V call is TRBV7-9, the J call TRBJ2-7, with 7 nucleotides matching TRBD1. From germline, CDR1 is SEHNR and CDR2 FQNEAQ (reference sequence). V was clipped by 8 bases and J by 5 bases; unmatched bases: 9. The CDR3 runs 13 residues. The CDR3 DNA is TGTGCCAGCGGGTTGACAGGGACCCACGAGCAGTACTTC. Protein product: CASGLTGTHEQYF.

The V call is TRBV28, the J call TRBJ1-2; D unresolved. Trimming pared 3 bases from V and 3 bases from J, leaving 8 bases between. This CDR3 is 13 amino acids long. Per the germline V gene, CDR1 is MDHEN and CDR2 is SYDVKM. CDR3 nucleotides: TGTGCCAGCAGTTTTGGTCCGGACTATGGCTACACCTTC. The encoded protein is CASSFGPDYGYTF.

This clonotype appeared a few times. The J gene is TRBJ2-3, the V gene TRBV6-2 or TRBV6-3; D may be TRBD1 (6 bases). The CDR3 runs to 13 residues. Deletions cut 7 bases from V and 6 bases from J, with 14 bases between. Germline CDR1 reads MNHEY; CDR2 reads SVGEGT. The CDR3 sequence is CASTRTGSDTQYF. The CDR3 region has the DNA TGTGCCAGCACTCGTACAGGGTCGGATACGCAGTATTTT.

This clonotype was picked up a small number of times. J is TRBJ2-5 and V is TRBV6-1; D is unresolved. The V gene's germline CDR1 is MNHNS and CDR2 SASEGT. V lost 5 bases to trimming and J lost 4 bases, with 14 bases between them. This CDR3 region has 14 residues. CDR3 protein: CASSQAVKGETQYF. The CDR3 DNA reads TGTGCCAGCAGTCAGGCGGTAAAGGGAGAGACCCAGTACTTC.

The V gene is TRBV6-5, the J gene TRBJ2-3, with TRBD2 matching over 12 bases. This CDR3 has 15 residues. Germline V gene data show CDR1 as MNHEY and CDR2 as SVGAGI. The V gene end was trimmed by 2 bases and the J gene end by 4 bases; junction bases not matched to a gene: 1. DNA of the CDR3: TGTGCCAGCAGTTACACTAGCGGGGGGCCAGATACGCAGTATTTT. Amino acids: CASSYTSGGPDTQYF.

The chain joins TRBV7-9 to TRBJ2-2, with a possible D match to TRBD2 (5 bases). The CDR3 contains 12 residues. CDR1 SEHNR and CDR2 FQNEAQ come from the germline V gene (reference sequence). The V end lost 4 bases, the J end lost 8 bases, and 8 bases lay between the germline ends. Here the CDR3 reads CASSYSEGELFF. The CDR3 DNA sequence: TGTGCCAGCAGCTATAGCGAGGGGGAGCTGTTTTTT.

V usage is TRBV6-4 and J usage is TRBJ2-5, with a possible D match to TRBD1 (5 bases). Germline-derived CDR1 and CDR2 are MRHNA and SNTAGT. The V end lost 4 bases, the J end lost 1 base, and 7 bases lay between the germline ends. The CDR3 has 13 amino acids. The CDR3 region has the DNA TGTGCCAGCAGTGCGACAGCCCAAGAGACCCAGTACTTC. As protein: CASSATAQETQYF.

This chain joins TRBV7-3 and TRBJ2-1; 8 bases align to TRBD1. The CDR3 has 16 residues. In germline, CDR1 is SGHTA, CDR2 FQGTGA. Trimming removed 4 bases from V and 3 bases from J; junction bases left unmatched: 8. The CDR3 DNA follows: TGTGCCAGCAGCTCAACAACAGGGGGGATCTACAATGAGCAGTTCTTC. Protein product: CASSSTTGGIYNEQFF.

V usage is TRBV6-5 and J usage is TRBJ2-1; D unclear. CDR3 length: 14 residues. Per the germline V gene, CDR1 is MNHEY and CDR2 is SVGAGI. The V end lost 2 bases, the J end lost 5 bases, and 10 bases lay between the germline ends. CDR3 sequence (DNA): TGTGCCAGCAGTTACAGGGCAGGTCACAATGAGCAGTTCTTC. It yields the protein CASSYRAGHNEQFF.

The V call is TRBV6-1, the J call TRBJ1-5; D not certain. Germline-derived CDR1 and CDR2 are MNHNS and SASEGT. The V gene lost 6 bases and the J gene lost 5 bases, with 17 bases spanning the gap. The CDR3 has 15 residues. CDR3 sequence (DNA): TGTGCCAGCAGGCGGGAGTTCCGTTATGATCAGCCCCAGCATTTT. It is translated as CASRREFRYDQPQHF.

The V call is TRBV20-1, the J call TRBJ2-5; TRBD1 matches 7 bases. CDR3 length: 11 residues. Germline CDR1 DFQATT, CDR2 SNEGSKA (reference sequence). V lost 6 bases and J lost 5; bases outside the gene matches: 3. The CDR3 DNA is TGCAGTGCGGAACAGGGGGAGACCCAGTACTTC. Translating gives CSAEQGETQYF.

J is TRBJ1-6 and V is TRBV11-2; 7 bases agree with TRBD1. This CDR3 region has 14 residues. Unmatched junction bases numbered 6, after V lost 3 bases and J lost 10 bases. The V gene's germline CDR1 is SGHAT and CDR2 FQNNGV. CDR3 residues: CASSLPTGASPLHF. The CDR3, as DNA: TGTGCCAGCAGCTTGCCTACAGGGGCCTCACCCCTCCACTTT.

By share, this clonotype ranks as medium-sized. V and J are TRBV10-1 and TRBJ1-1; weak D call: TRBD1 (6 bases). With 2 bases removed from V and 5 bases from J, the gap between germline ends came to 9 bases. This CDR3 spans 13 amino acids. Germline V gene data show CDR1 as WNHNN and CDR2 as SYGVQD (reference sequence). As DNA, the CDR3 is TGCGCCAGCAGTGAGACAGGGCTTACTGAAGCTTTCTTT. Its translation is CASSETGLTEAFF.

The V and J genes are TRBV11-2 and TRBJ1-5, with TRBD1 matching 9 bases. V gave up 5 bases and J gave up 6 bases; unmatched junction bases: 5. This CDR3 comprises 14 residues. Germline V gene lookup returns CDR1 SGHAT and CDR2 FQNNGV. CDR3 coding DNA: TGTGCCAGCAGCCTTGGGGGACAGGGTCAGCCCCAGCATTTT. Translated: CASSLGGQGQPQHF. Using reference TRBV11-2 and TRBJ1-5 for the parts outside the CDR3, the full variable domain is EAGVAQSPRYKIIEKRQSVAFWCNPISGHATLYWYQQILGQGPKLLIQFQNNGVVDDSQLPKDRFSAERLKGVDSTLKIQPAKLEDSAVYLCASSLGGQGQPQHFGDGTRLSIL.

The chain uses TRBV6-1 and TRBJ1-2; 7 bases are shared with TRBD1. The junction had 9 bases not matched to a gene; V was cut back by 7 bases and J by 1 base. Germline CDR1 MNHNS, CDR2 SASEGT. The CDR3 length is 15 residues. The CDR3 DNA follows: TGTGCCAGCACTTCCCCTCAGGGGGTTAACTATGGCTACACCTTC. Encoded protein: CASTSPQGVNYGYTF.

The chain uses TRBV10-3 and TRBJ1-1; possible D gene TRBD1, 5 bases. V dropped 0 bases and J dropped 4 bases, with 15 bases sitting between them. The CDR3 has 16 residues. The germline V gene has CDR1 ENHRY and CDR2 SYGVKD. The CDR3 DNA sequence: TGTGCCATCAGTGAGTCTCACAGGACCCCTGGCACTGAAGCTTTCTTT. As protein: CAISESHRTPGTEAFF.

J is TRBJ2-3 and V is TRBV5-5, with D perhaps given as TRBD1 or TRBD2 (5 bases each). V was shortened by 1 base and J by 3 bases, with 15 bases between the two germline ends. This CDR3 has 16 residues. The germline gives CDR1 SGHKS, CDR2 YYEKEE (reference sequence). CDR3: CASSLSPGTGTDTQYF. The CDR3 DNA reads TGTGCCAGCAGCTTGAGTCCGGGGACCGGAACAGATACGCAGTATTTT.

V is TRBV6-1 and J is TRBJ1-5; 8 nucleotides agree with TRBD1. CDR1 and CDR2 (germline): MNHNS, SASEGT. Trimming cost V 7 bases and J 0 bases; bases outside gene matches: 5. This CDR3 contains 15 residues. CDR3 bases: TGTGCCAGCACCCTGGGACAGGATAGCAATCAGCCCCAGCATTTT. Translation: CASTLGQDSNQPQHF.

V gene TRBV11-2 combines with J gene TRBJ2-7; 8 nucleotides line up with TRBD1. This CDR3 has 13 amino acids. V shed 5 bases and J 4 bases; nucleotides not matched to a gene: 4. Per germline, CDR1 SGHAT and CDR2 FQNNGV. The CDR3 nucleotides are TGTGCCAGCAGCCTTGACAGGGGATACGAGCAGTACTTC. Translated, it gives CASSLDRGYEQYF.

V gene TRBV27 combines with J gene TRBJ1-1; TRBD1 matches 8 bases. The CDR3 has 15 residues. Germline loops: CDR1 MNHEY, CDR2 SMNVEV (reference sequence). V lost 3 bases, J lost 6 bases, and 9 bases stayed unmatched. CDR3 amino acids: CASSFDRGWGSEAFF. The CDR3 DNA is TGTGCCAGCAGTTTTGACAGGGGCTGGGGATCTGAAGCTTTCTTT.

The chain uses TRBV6-4 and TRBJ1-1, with no clear D. The CDR3 extends over 13 amino acids. Trimming took off 0 bases at V and 2 bases at J, with 4 bases between the two ends. Germline values: CDR1 MRHNA, CDR2 SNTAGT. The CDR3 spells CASSDSDNTEAFF. The DNA for the CDR3 is TGTGCCAGCAGTGACTCTGACAACACTGAAGCTTTCTTT.

This chain links TRBV25-1 with TRBJ1-2, with a weak D call TRBD1 (5 bases). The CDR3 is made up of 14 amino acids. Trimming removed 6 bases at V and 4 bases at J, with 15 bases between. The germline gives CDR1 MGHDK, CDR2 SYGVNS. CDR3: CASSGGTTVYGYTF. The CDR3 DNA reads as TGTGCCAGCAGCGGAGGGACGACCGTCTATGGCTACACCTTC.